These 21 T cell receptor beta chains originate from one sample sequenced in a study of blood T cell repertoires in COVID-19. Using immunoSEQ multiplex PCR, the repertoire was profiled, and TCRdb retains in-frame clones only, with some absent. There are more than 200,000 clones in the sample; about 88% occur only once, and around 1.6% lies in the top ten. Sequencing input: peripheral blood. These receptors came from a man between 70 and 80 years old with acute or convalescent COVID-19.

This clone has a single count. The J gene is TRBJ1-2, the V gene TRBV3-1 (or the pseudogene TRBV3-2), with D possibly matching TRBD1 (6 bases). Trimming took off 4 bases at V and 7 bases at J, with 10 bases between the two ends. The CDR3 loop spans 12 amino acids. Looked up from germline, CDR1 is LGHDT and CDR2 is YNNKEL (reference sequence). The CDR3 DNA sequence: TGTGCCAGCAGCCCGGGGGGCCGTGGCTACACCTTC. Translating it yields CASSPGGRGYTF.

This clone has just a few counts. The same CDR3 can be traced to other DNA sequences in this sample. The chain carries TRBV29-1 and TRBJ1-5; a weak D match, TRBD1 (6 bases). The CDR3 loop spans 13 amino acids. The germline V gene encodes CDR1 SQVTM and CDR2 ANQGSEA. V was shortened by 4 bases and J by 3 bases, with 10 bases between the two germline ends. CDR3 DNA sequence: TGCAGCGTTGGAGGGACACACAATCAGCCCCAGCATTTT. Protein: CSVGGTHNQPQHF.

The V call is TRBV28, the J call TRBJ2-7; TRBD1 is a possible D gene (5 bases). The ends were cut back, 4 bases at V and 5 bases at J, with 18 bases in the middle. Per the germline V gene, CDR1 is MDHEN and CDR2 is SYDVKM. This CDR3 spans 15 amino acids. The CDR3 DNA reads TGTGCCAGCAGTTCTTTGCAGGGTATTGGGAACGAGCAGTACTTC. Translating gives CASSSLQGIGNEQYF.

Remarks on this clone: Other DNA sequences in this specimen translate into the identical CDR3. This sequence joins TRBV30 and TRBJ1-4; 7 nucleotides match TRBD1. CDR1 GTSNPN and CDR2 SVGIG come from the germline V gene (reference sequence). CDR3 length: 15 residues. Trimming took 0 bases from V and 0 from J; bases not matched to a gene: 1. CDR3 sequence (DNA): TGTGCCTGGAGTGTACAGGGGCCAACTAATGAAAAACTGTTTTTT. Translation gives CAWSVQGPTNEKLFF. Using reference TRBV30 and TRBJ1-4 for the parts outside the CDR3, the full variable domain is SQTIHQWPATLVQPVGSPLSLECTVEGTSNPNLYWYRQAAGRGLQLLFYSVGIGQISSEVPQNLSASRPQDRQFILSSKKLLLSDSGFYLCAWSVQGPTNEKLFFGSGTQLSVL.

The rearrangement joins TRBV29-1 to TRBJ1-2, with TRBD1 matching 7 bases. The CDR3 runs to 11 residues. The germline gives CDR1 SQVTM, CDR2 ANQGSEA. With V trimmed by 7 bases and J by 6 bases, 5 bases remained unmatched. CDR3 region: CSDRGMDGYTF. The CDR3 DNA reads TGCAGCGACAGGGGTATGGATGGCTACACCTTC.

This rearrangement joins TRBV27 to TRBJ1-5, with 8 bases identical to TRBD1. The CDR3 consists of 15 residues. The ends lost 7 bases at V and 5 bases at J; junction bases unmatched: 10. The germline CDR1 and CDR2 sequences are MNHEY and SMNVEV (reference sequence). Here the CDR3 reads CASKPRTGHYQPQHF. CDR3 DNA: TGTGCCAGCAAACCAAGGACAGGGCACTATCAGCCCCAGCATTTT.

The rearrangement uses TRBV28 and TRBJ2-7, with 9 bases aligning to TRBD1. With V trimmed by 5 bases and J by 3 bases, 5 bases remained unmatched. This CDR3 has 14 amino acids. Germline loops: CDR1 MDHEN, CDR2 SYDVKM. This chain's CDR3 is CASSTGQGSYEQYF. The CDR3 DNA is TGTGCCAGCAGTACAGGACAGGGGAGCTACGAGCAGTACTTC.

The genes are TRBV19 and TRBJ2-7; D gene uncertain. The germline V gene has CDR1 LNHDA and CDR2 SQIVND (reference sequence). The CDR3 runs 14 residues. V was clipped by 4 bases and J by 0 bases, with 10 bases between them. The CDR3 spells CASSKAGSSYEQYF. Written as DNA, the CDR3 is TGTGCCAGTAGTAAGGCAGGAAGCTCCTACGAGCAGTACTTC.

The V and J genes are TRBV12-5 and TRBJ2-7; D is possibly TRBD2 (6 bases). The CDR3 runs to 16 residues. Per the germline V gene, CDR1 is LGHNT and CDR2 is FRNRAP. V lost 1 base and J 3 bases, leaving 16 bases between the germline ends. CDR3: CASGLDFREASYEQYF. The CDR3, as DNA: TGTGCTAGTGGTTTGGATTTCAGGGAGGCAAGCTACGAGCAGTACTTC.

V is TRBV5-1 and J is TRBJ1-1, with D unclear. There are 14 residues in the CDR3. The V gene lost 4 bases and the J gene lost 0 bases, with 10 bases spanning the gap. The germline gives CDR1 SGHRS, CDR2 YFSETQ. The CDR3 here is CASSRGDLNTEAFF. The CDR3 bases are TGCGCCAGCAGCCGGGGAGACCTGAACACTGAAGCTTTCTTT.

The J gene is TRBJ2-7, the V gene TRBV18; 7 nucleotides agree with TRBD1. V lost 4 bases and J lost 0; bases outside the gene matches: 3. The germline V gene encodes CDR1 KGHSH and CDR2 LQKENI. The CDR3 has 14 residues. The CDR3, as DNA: TGTGCCAGCTCACTATGGGACAGCTCCTACGAGCAGTACTTC. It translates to CASSLWDSSYEQYF.

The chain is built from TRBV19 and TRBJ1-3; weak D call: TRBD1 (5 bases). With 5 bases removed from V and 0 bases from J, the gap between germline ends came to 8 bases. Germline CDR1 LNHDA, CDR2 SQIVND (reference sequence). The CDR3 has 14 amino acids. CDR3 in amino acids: CASSGGGSGNTIYF. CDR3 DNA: TGTGCCAGTAGTGGCGGGGGCTCTGGAAACACCATATATTTT.

CDR3 in DNA: TGTGCCAGCAGTGGGGGGGCTTCCACCATACACTCGGAGCAGTTCTTC. Its translation: CASSGGASTIHSEQFF. The chain recombines TRBV28 with TRBJ2-1; D perhaps matches TRBD2 (7 bases). Between the trimmed V and J ends, which lost 5 bases and 10 bases, there was a span of 24 bases. The CDR3 has 16 amino acids. Germline loops: CDR1 MDHEN, CDR2 SYDVKM. The full variable domain, in which reference TRBV28 and TRBJ2-1 provide the parts outside the CDR3, is DVKVTQSSRYLVKRTGEKVFLECVQDMDHENMFWYRQDPGLGLRLIYFSYDVKMKEKGDIPEGYSVSREKKERFSLILESASTNQTSMYLCASSGGASTIHSEQFFGPGTRLTVL.

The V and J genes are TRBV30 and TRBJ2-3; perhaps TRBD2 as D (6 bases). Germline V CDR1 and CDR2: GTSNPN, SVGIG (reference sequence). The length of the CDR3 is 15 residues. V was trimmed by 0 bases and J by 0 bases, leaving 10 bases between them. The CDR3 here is CAWSVRERSTDTQYF. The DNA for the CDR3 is TGTGCCTGGAGTGTACGGGAGCGCAGCACAGATACGCAGTATTTT.

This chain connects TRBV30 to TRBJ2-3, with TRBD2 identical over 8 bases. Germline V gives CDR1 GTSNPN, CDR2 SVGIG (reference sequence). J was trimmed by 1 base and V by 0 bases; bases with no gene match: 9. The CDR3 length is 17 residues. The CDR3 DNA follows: TGTGCCTGGAGTGTACTAACTAGCGGTGATGGCACAGATACGCAGTATTTT. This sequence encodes CAWSVLTSGDGTDTQYF. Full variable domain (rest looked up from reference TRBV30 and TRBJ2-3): SQTIHQWPATLVQPVGSPLSLECTVEGTSNPNLYWYRQAAGRGLQLLFYSVGIGQISSEVPQNLSASRPQDRQFILSSKKLLLSDSGFYLCAWSVLTSGDGTDTQYFGPGTRLTVL.

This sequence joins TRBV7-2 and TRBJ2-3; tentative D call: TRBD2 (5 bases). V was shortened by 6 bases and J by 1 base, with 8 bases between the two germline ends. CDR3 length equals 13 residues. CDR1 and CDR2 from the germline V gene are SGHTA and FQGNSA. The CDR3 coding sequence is TGTGCCAGCAGTGTGGAGGGCACAGATACGCAGTATTTT. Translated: CASSVEGTDTQYF.

In nucleotides, the CDR3 is TGTGCCAGCAGCCGGGCTAGCGGCTACGAGCAGTACTTC. This translates into CASSRASGYEQYF. This rearrangement joins TRBV3-1 (or the pseudogene TRBV3-2) to TRBJ2-7; 7 positions agree with TRBD2. Germline CDR1 is LGHDT and CDR2 is YNNKEL (reference sequence). The CDR3 has 13 residues. Trimming removed 4 bases from V and 3 bases from J; junction bases left unmatched: 3.

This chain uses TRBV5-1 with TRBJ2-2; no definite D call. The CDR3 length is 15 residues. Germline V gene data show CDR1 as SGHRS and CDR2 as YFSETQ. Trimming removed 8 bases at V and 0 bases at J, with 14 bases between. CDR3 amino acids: CASSPRAANTGELFF. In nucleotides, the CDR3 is TGCGCCAGTTCCCCTAGAGCCGCGAACACCGGGGAGCTGTTTTTT. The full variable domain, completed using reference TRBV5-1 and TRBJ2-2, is KAGVTQTPRYLIKTRGQQVTLSCSPISGHRSVSWYQQTPGQGLQFLFEYFSETQRNKGNFPGRFSGRQFSNSRSEMNVSTLELGDSALYLCASSPRAANTGELFFGEGSRLTVL.

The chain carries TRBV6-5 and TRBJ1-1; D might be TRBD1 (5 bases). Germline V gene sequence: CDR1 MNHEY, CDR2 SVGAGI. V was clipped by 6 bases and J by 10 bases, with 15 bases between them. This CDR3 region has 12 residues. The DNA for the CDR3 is TGTGCCAGCAGCCGGGGGAAGGGGCGAGCTTTCTTT. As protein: CASSRGKGRAFF.

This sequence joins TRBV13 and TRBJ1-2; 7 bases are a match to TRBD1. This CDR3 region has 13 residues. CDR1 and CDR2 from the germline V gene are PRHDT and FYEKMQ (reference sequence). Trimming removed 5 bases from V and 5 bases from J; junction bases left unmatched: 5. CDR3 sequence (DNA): TGTGCCAGCAGCCCAAAACAGGGGTATGGCTACACCTTC. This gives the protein CASSPKQGYGYTF.

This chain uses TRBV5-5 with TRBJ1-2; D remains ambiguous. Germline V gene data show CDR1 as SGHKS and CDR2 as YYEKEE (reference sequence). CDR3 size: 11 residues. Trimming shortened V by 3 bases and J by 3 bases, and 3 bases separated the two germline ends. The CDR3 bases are TGTGCCAGCAGCTCGGACTATGGCTACACCTTC. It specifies CASSSDYGYTF.